The clone carrying this T cell receptor beta chain was observed a handful of times. Antigen unknown. The CDR3 loop spans 12 amino acids. V gave up 4 bases and J gave up 3 bases, with 7 bases separating them. Germline V gives CDR1 SEHNR, CDR2 FQNEAQ (reference sequence). This record belongs to a study of cytomegalovirus exposure and HLA in healthy donors. Overall study results and limits: The authors enumerated 180 or so TCR beta chains as linked to cytomegalovirus.

It was with 60 Vbeta and 13 Jbeta primers that the PCR ran. Measured with immunoSEQ multiplex PCR; TCRdb has only the in-frame clones, and not every one. The sample holds some 150,000 clones; 60% to 80% are singletons and the top ten take approximately 0.99%. The chain employs TRBV7-9 and TRBJ2-7; D might be TRBD1 (5 bases). The clonotype comes from a male donor in good health and CMV-seronegative. The sample consisted of PBMCs. CDR3: CASSSDNYEQYF. Written as DNA, the CDR3 is TGTGCCAGCAGCTCGGACAACTACGAGCAGTACTTC.